This TCR beta chain was retrieved from a study of blood T cells in healthy people across ages. Then a second PCR, running about 6 to 11 cycles, was carried out with a sample-barcoded 5' primer and a J-beta primer mix. TCRdb re-derived calls from the 5' RACE reads in MiXCR, one entry per CDR3 protein. Among 1.5 million to 2 million distinct CDR3 sequences listed, about 49% were seen once. The CDR3 sequence is 14 residues long. CDR1 and CDR2 from the germline V gene are SGHTA and FQGNSA. V gave up 1 base and J gave up 3 bases, with 4 bases separating them. Total RNA was isolated from each sample in quantities of at least 6 micrograms.

The sequence was obtained from a middle-aged woman in good health. The chain links TRBV7-2 to TRBJ2-6; no clear D gene. Sequencing was carried out using blood. The chain's CDR3 is CASSLVVGANVLTF. In DNA form, the CDR3 reads TGTGCCAGCAGCTTAGTTGTTGGGGCCAACGTCCTGACTTTC.